The rows below give T cell receptor beta chains drawn from one sample of a study of vaccination and CD4 T cells after COVID-19. In TCRdb, the PCR reads were re-called with MiXCR into one record per CDR3 protein. The sample has about 5,100 distinct CDR3 sequences, around three fifths seen once. Which antigens these TCRs recognize remains unknown. The material sequenced was CD4+ T cells from blood, cultured in vitro. Source of these receptors: a human donor who had recovered from COVID-19. CDR3s include the opening cysteine and the closing phenylalanine or tryptophan. Fields, in order: clone size, D gene, V gene, J gene, CDR3 DNA, CDR3 protein. A D gene is named only where the DNA matches it firmly. Expanded clones are given a class, and other clones once, few, many or no size at all.

clone_size: .; d_call: .; v_call: TRBV7-9; j_call: TRBJ1-2; cdr3_nt: TGTGCCAGCAGCTTACAGGGGCAGGTATTGGCTGGCTACACCTTC; cdr3_aa: CASSLQGQVLAGYTF
clone_size: few; d_call: TRBD1; v_call: TRBV20-1; j_call: TRBJ1-5; cdr3_nt: TGCAGTGCTAGGGGGACAGGGTTGGTGGATCAGCCCCAGCATTTT; cdr3_aa: CSARGTGLVDQPQHF
clone_size: .; d_call: .; v_call: TRBV10-3; j_call: TRBJ1-2; cdr3_nt: TGTGCCATCAGTGAGTCGGTAGGGGAGGGCTATGGCTACACCTTC; cdr3_aa: CAISESVGEGYGYTF
clone_size: .; d_call: TRBD1; v_call: TRBV7-8; j_call: TRBJ1-2; cdr3_nt: TGTGCCAGCAGCTCAGGACAGGGTGTGTTTGACTATGGCTACACCTTC; cdr3_aa: CASSSGQGVFDYGYTF
clone_size: .; d_call: .; v_call: TRBV25-1; j_call: TRBJ1-5; cdr3_nt: TGTGCCAGCAGTGGTGGAGGACCGAATCAGCCCCAGCATTTT; cdr3_aa: CASSGGGPNQPQHF
clone_size: .; d_call: TRBD1; v_call: TRBV7-9; j_call: TRBJ1-1; cdr3_nt: TGTGCCAGCAGCTTGGGGGACAGAGGGTACACTGAAGCTTTCTTT; cdr3_aa: CASSLGDRGYTEAFF
clone_size: .; d_call: .; v_call: TRBV28; j_call: TRBJ1-2; cdr3_nt: TGTGCCAGCAGGAGGAGGGATGGCTACACCTTC; cdr3_aa: CASRRRDGYTF
clone_size: .; d_call: .; v_call: TRBV6-1; j_call: TRBJ1-2; cdr3_nt: TGTGCCAGCAGTCATCGGTCAGATAACTATGGCTACACCTTC; cdr3_aa: CASSHRSDNYGYTF
clone_size: .; d_call: .; v_call: TRBV6-1; j_call: TRBJ1-2; cdr3_nt: TGTGCCAGCAGTGAGGGAGGAGGCTATGGCTACACCTTC; cdr3_aa: CASSEGGGYGYTF
clone_size: .; d_call: TRBD1; v_call: TRBV24-1; j_call: TRBJ2-5; cdr3_nt: TGTGCCACCAGTGATAACAGGGGTTGGGTGGAGACCCAGTACTTC; cdr3_aa: CATSDNRGWVETQYF
clone_size: .; d_call: .; v_call: TRBV7-9; j_call: TRBJ1-5; cdr3_nt: TGTGCCAGCAGCTTCGATCGGGGCAATCAGCCCCAGCATTTT; cdr3_aa: CASSFDRGNQPQHF
clone_size: .; d_call: .; v_call: TRBV10-3; j_call: TRBJ1-2; cdr3_nt: TGTGCCATCAGTAGCGCCCATGGCTACACCTTC; cdr3_aa: CAISSAHGYTF
clone_size: once; d_call: .; v_call: TRBV10-3; j_call: TRBJ1-5; cdr3_nt: TGTGCCATCAGTGACCCAGGCAGCAATCAGCCCCAGCATTTT; cdr3_aa: CAISDPGSNQPQHF
clone_size: .; d_call: .; v_call: TRBV10-3; j_call: TRBJ1-2; cdr3_nt: TGTGCCATCAGCGACAGGTCCGTGGGCACGGGCTACACCTTC; cdr3_aa: CAISDRSVGTGYTF
clone_size: .; d_call: .; v_call: TRBV20-1; j_call: TRBJ2-4; cdr3_nt: TGCAGTGCTAGAAGGGCGGGGACTCTGAACATTCAGTACTTC; cdr3_aa: CSARRAGTLNIQYF
clone_size: .; d_call: .; v_call: TRBV12-3/TRBV12-4; j_call: TRBJ1-5; cdr3_nt: TGTGCCAGCAGTATAACGACAGGAGGGAATCAGCCCCAGCATTTT; cdr3_aa: CASSITTGGNQPQHF
clone_size: .; d_call: .; v_call: TRBV20-1; j_call: TRBJ1-1; cdr3_nt: TGCAGTGCTATATTAGACACTATGAACACTGAAGCTTTCTTT; cdr3_aa: CSAILDTMNTEAFF
clone_size: .; d_call: .; v_call: TRBV10-3; j_call: TRBJ1-2; cdr3_nt: TGTGCCATCAGTGGGATCCAGGGTAAGGAATCAGAAGGCTACACCTTC; cdr3_aa: CAISGIQGKESEGYTF
clone_size: few; d_call: .; v_call: TRBV6-2/TRBV6-3; j_call: TRBJ2-7; cdr3_nt: TGTGCCAGCACCCCCGTGGGGGCGACCAGCTCCTACGAGCAGTACTTC; cdr3_aa: CASTPVGATSSYEQYF
clone_size: .; d_call: .; v_call: TRBV7-9; j_call: TRBJ1-1; cdr3_nt: TGTGCCAGCACCCCATCGGGTGGCACTGAAGCTTTCTTT; cdr3_aa: CASTPSGGTEAFF
clone_size: .; d_call: .; v_call: TRBV30; j_call: TRBJ1-1; cdr3_nt: TGTGCCTGGAGGGCTGGGAACACTGAAGCTTTCTTT; cdr3_aa: CAWRAGNTEAFF
clone_size: .; d_call: TRBD1; v_call: TRBV7-2; j_call: TRBJ1-1; cdr3_nt: TGTGCCAGCAGCCCCTTTCAGGGACAGGGGACTGAAGCTTTCTTT; cdr3_aa: CASSPFQGQGTEAFF
clone_size: .; d_call: .; v_call: TRBV7-2; j_call: TRBJ2-7; cdr3_nt: TGTGCCAGCAGCTCTCGAAGCTCCTACGAGCAGTACTTC; cdr3_aa: CASSSRSSYEQYF
clone_size: .; d_call: TRBD1; v_call: TRBV7-9; j_call: TRBJ1-2; cdr3_nt: TGTGCCAGCTTCACCACCGCACAGGGGAATGGCTACACCTTC; cdr3_aa: CASFTTAQGNGYTF
clone_size: once; d_call: .; v_call: TRBV10-3; j_call: TRBJ1-2; cdr3_nt: TGTGCCATCAGTGTGGGGAACTATGGCTACACCTTC; cdr3_aa: CAISVGNYGYTF
clone_size: few; d_call: TRBD2; v_call: TRBV7-9; j_call: TRBJ2-5; cdr3_nt: TGTGCCAGCAGCTTTCTAGCGGGGGAGATGACCCAGTACTTC; cdr3_aa: CASSFLAGEMTQYF